The present TCR beta chain was sequenced within a study of cytomegalovirus exposure and HLA in healthy donors (dated by TCRdb to about 2017). Turning to the overall study: According to a later analysis, one platform produced both the 120 validation repertoires and the 670 or so repertoires of the first cohort. The study combined high-throughput TCR immunosequencing, statistical association of individual TCRs with disease status, and machine learning to predict cytomegalovirus infection status. The study aimed to test whether cataloging public T cell receptors could reveal signatures of past pathogen exposure. A separate validation cohort of 100 to 150 different subjects was used in addition to the roughly 640-subject first cohort. Overall study results and their limits: The authors suggested that the approach could potentially be extended to other disease states and immunological phenotypes. A later analysis found that TCRs clustered in the first cohort also tended to co-occur in the 130 or so validation repertoires, with 94% of cluster scores above 0. A total of about 180 TCR beta chains were listed by the study as associated with cytomegalovirus. While some public TCRs were present in many individuals, most TCR sequences turned up only very rarely across donors. The validation cohort had no HLA typing available for a later analysis, so co-occurrence within that cohort was assessed over all 120 or so repertoires. A few of the identified cytomegalovirus-associated TCR beta chains were confirmed in vitro to be specific for cytomegalovirus antigens. The classifier was reported to diagnose cytomegalovirus status with high specificity and sensitivity in both the original cohort and the validation cohort.

A remark on this clone: Its antigen is unknown. No base quality values were provided; no much bigger clone lies one nucleotide off.

Libraries were made using the immunoSEQ multiplex PCR assay. As for how the authors treated the data: A statistical classification framework was developed to diagnose cytomegalovirus status using the catalog of TCR beta chain sequences. The immuneACCESS repertoire file appears here via TCRdb, limited to in-frame rearrangements. These files lack a portion of the clones; in checked studies, under half of the deficit traces to unresolved V genes, and the cause of the others is not known. The V and J calls and the clone size are those of that table, but D and trimming were determined from the DNA. For this sample the table gives tens of thousands of clones, of which approximately 94% were detected only once. Together, the top ten hold about 4.5% of the sample. The donors were included in the validation cohort of 100 to 150 subjects, a group kept apart from the approximately 670-subject first cohort.

The sample comprised PBMCs. This receptor was taken from a man between 18 and 29 years old in good health and CMV-seropositive.

The sequenced DNA: TGTGCCAGCAGCTTGACTAGCGGGGAAGAGACCCAGTACTTC. This is translated as CASSLTSGEETQYF. Recombination linked TRBV11-3 to TRBJ2-5; TRBD2 fits 11 bases in the junction. V is pruned by 3 bases and J by 3 bases, leaving 0 bases of the junction without a gene match. From a lookup of the germline V gene, CDR1 and CDR2 are SGHNT and YENEEA. The CDR3, cysteine through phenylalanine, is 14 amino acids long. Only the CDR3 portion is preserved as DNA: 42 bases, with reading frame beginning at the first base. Supplemented by the reference TRBV11-3 and TRBJ2-5 proteins around the CDR3, the complete variable domain is EAGVVQSPRYKIIEKKQPVAFWCNPISGHNTLYWYLQNLGQGPELLIRYENEEAVDDSQLPKDRFSAERLKGVDSTLKIQPAELGDSAVYLCASSLTSGEETQYFGPGTRLLVL.